The sequence of this T cell receptor (beta chain) was determined in a study of post-analysis software for immune sequencing data. Findings and limits, study-wide: TRBV5-6, TRBV5-1 and TRBV20-1 belonged to a set of a handful of TRBV segments that were more frequent in patients than controls.

CDR1 is DFQATT, CDR2 SNEGSKA, per germline (reference sequence). V lost 0 bases to trimming and J lost 3 bases; unmatched junction nucleotides: 4. CDR3 length: 15 amino acids. Worth noting for this clonotype: Its antigen is unidentified.

Libraries were made from TCR beta cDNA, and they carried unique molecular identifiers. From the PCR reads, TCRdb called clonotypes with MiXCR, one entry per CDR3 protein. The table shows 700,000 to 800,000 distinct CDR3 sequences, with around 27% occurring only once. V usage is TRBV20-1 and J usage is TRBJ2-3, with 9 bases matching TRBD2. The sequenced sample was blood. The clonotype was recovered from a girl between 5 and 17 years old with multiple sclerosis. CDR3 loop: CSAREIAGATDTQYF. CDR3 nucleotides: TGCAGTGCTAGAGAGATAGCGGGGGCGACAGATACGCAGTATTTT.